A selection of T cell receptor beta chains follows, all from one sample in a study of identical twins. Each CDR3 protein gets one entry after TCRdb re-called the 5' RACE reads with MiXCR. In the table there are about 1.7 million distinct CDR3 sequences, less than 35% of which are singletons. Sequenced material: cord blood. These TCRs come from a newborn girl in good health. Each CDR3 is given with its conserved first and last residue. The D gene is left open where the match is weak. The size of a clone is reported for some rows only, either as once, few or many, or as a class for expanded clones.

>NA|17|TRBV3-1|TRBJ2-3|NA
TGTGCCAGCAGCCAAGAGCGGGGCTTACTTAGGACAGATACGCAGTATTTT
CASSQERGLLRTDTQYF
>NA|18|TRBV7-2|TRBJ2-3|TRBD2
TGTGCCAGCAGCCGTAGGCCCCTACTAGCGGGGGACACAGATACGCAGTATTTT
CASSRRPLLAGDTDTQYF
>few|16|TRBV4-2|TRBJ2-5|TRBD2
TGTGCCAGCAGCCAAGGTTTACGGGAGGTCCAAGAGACCCAGTACTTC
CASSQGLREVQETQYF
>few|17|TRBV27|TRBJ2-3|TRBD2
TGTGCCAGCAGTCCTACCCGACTAGCAATGGGCACAGATACGCAGTATTTT
CASSPTRLAMGTDTQYF
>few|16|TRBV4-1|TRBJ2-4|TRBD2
TGCGCCAGCAGCCCAGGGACTAGCGGGGTAAAAAACATTCAGTACTTC
CASSPGTSGVKNIQYF
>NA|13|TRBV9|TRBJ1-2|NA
TGTGCCAGCAGCGTCCTAGATCACTATGGCTACACCTTC
CASSVLDHYGYTF
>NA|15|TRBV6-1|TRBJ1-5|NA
TGTGCCAGCAGCGGTATCTCGACGGGCAATCAGCCCCAGCATTTT
CASSGISTGNQPQHF
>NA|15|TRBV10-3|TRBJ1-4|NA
TGTGCCATCAGTGAGTCGGGGGACAAGAATGAAAAACTGTTTTTT
CAISESGDKNEKLFF
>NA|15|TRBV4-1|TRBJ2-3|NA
TGCGCCAGCAGCCAAGTTGGGGGGGGCGCAGATACGCAGTATTTT
CASSQVGGGADTQYF
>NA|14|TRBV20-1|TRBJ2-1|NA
TGCAGTGCTAGAGTGGACAGTGGTTACAATGAGCAGTTCTTC
CSARVDSGYNEQFF
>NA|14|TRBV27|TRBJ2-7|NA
TGTGCCAGCAGATTGTCGCCTAGCTCCTACGAGCAGTACTTC
CASRLSPSSYEQYF
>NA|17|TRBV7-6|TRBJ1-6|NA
TGTGCCAGCAGCTTAGTAGCCGCGGGGCAGGGTAATTCACCCCTCCACTTT
CASSLVAAGQGNSPLHF
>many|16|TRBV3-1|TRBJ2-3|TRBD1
TGTGCCAGCAGCCAAGCCCAAGGGGGCTTCACAGATACGCAGTATTTT
CASSQAQGGFTDTQYF
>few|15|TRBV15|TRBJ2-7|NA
TGTGCCACCAGCAGGGCTGACGGGTTGAGGAACGAGCAGTACTTC
CATSRADGLRNEQYF
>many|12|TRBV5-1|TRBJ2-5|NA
TGTGCCAGCAGTGCGACTCAAGAGACCCAGTACTTC
CASSATQETQYF
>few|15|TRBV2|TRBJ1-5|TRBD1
TGTGCCAGCAGTGATATGACAGGGACGAATCAGCCCCAGCATTTT
CASSDMTGTNQPQHF
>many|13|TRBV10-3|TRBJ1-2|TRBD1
TGTGCCATCACCGGACAGGGATACTATGGCTACACCTTC
CAITGQGYYGYTF
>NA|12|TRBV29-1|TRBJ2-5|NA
TGCAGCGTTGCCCTCGGGGCGGAGACCCAGTACTTC
CSVALGAETQYF
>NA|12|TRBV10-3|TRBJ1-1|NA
TGTGCCATCAGTGGGTTCCGGCAGGCAGCTTTCTTT
CAISGFRQAAFF
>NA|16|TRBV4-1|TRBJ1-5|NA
TGCGCCAGCAGCCAAGGAGCCCTTCATAGCAATCAGCCCCAGCATTTT
CASSQGALHSNQPQHF
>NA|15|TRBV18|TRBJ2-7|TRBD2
TGTGCCAGCTCACGTAGCGGGGGGGCAACCTACGAGCAGTACTTC
CASSRSGGATYEQYF
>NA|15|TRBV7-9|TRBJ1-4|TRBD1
TGTGCCAGCAGCCGACAGGGGGCGATCAATGAAAAACTGTTTTTT
CASSRQGAINEKLFF
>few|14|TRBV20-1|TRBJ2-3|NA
TGCAGTGCTAGAGGGGTGGTAGAGCTGGATACGCAGTATTTT
CSARGVVELDTQYF
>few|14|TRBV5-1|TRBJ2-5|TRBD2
TGCGCCAGCAGCAAAGGGACTAGCAGAGAGACCCAGTACTTC
CASSKGTSRETQYF
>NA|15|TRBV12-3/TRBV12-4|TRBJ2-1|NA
TGTGCCAGCAGTTTTAGCTCGGGTGGGGACAATGAGCAGTTCTTC
CASSFSSGGDNEQFF
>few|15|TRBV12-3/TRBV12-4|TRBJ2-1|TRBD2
TGTGCCAGCAGTCACCCTAGCGGGGTTTACAATGAGCAGTTCTTC
CASSHPSGVYNEQFF
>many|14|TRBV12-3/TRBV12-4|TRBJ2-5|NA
TGTGCCAGCAGTTTCCGACAGGTTTACGAGACCCAGTACTTC
CASSFRQVYETQYF
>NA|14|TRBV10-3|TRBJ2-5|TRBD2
TGTGCCATCAGTGCTAGCGGGGGGTACAATGAGCAGTACTTC
CAISASGGYNEQYF
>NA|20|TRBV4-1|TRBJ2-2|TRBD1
TGCGCCAGCAGCCAAGTCAAGGGACAACCGACAGGGGCAAACACCGGGGAGCTGTTTTTT
CASSQVKGQPTGANTGELFF
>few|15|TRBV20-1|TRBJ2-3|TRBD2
TGCAGTGCTCCGCAGACTAGCGGCCGCACAGATACGCAGTATTTT
CSAPQTSGRTDTQYF
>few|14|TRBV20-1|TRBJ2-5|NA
TGCAGTGCTAGGGACGGCGGGAAGAGAGAGACCCAGTACTTC
CSARDGGKRETQYF
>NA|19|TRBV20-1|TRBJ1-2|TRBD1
TGCAGTGCTAGAGGTCTTAGGGGGACAGGGACCTTCCTTAACTATGGCTACACCTTC
CSARGLRGTGTFLNYGYTF
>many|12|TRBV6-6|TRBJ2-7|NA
TGTGCCAGCAGTTACGCGTCCTACGAGCAGTACTTC
CASSYASYEQYF
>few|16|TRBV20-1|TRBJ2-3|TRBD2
TGCAGTGCTAGCCCCCCTAGCGGATTCCACACAGATACGCAGTATTTT
CSASPPSGFHTDTQYF
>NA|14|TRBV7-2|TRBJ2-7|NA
TGTGCCAGCAGCTCATCTAGATTTGGACGGCGGGAGTACTTC
CASSSSRFGRREYF
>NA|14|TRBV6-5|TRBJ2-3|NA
TGTGCCAGCAGTTGGGGTCACGACACAGATACGCAGTATTTT
CASSWGHDTDTQYF
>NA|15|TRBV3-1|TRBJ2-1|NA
TGTGCCAGCAGCCGGCGGGGTTCCGCCGGCAATGAGCAGTTCTTC
CASSRRGSAGNEQFF
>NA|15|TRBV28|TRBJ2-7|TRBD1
TGTGCCAGCAGTCAACGGACAGGGGGCTTGAGCGAGCAGTACTTC
CASSQRTGGLSEQYF
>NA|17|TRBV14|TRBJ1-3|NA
TGTGCCAGCAGCCAAGAATCCGGGCCCAAGCCTGGAAACACCATATATTTT
CASSQESGPKPGNTIYF
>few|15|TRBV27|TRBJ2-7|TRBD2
TGTGCCAGCAGTTTATACCTAGCGGCCCCTTACGAGCAGTACTTC
CASSLYLAAPYEQYF